This entry lists 10 T cell receptor beta chains sequenced from one sample in a study of shared clonotypes between healthy human individuals. This table comes from immunoSEQ multiplex PCR, and its TCRdb copy is limited to in-frame clones, with some not included. The sample includes roughly 500,000 clones, 90% to 96% of them seen just once. Sequenced: naive CD4+ T cells sorted from blood. Subset in this sample: CD45RA+ positively selected. The receptors originated from a woman aged 25 to 39 in good health.

V is TRBV4-1 and J is TRBJ2-2, with a possible D match to TRBD1 (6 bases). Trimming removed 3 bases from V and 0 bases from J, with 8 bases in between. Looked up from germline, CDR1 is MGHRA and CDR2 is YSYEKL. CDR3 length: 15 residues. CDR3 in amino acids: CASSHGQPNTGELFF. CDR3 DNA: TGCGCCAGCAGCCATGGACAGCCGAACACCGGGGAGCTGTTTTTT.

The chain carries TRBV10-1 and TRBJ2-7; either TRBD1 or TRBD2 may fit D (6 bases each). CDR3 length: 15 residues. With 0 bases removed from V and 4 bases from J, the gap between germline ends came to 13 bases. CDR1 and CDR2 (germline): WNHNN, SYGVQD (reference sequence). The CDR3 sequence is CASSESPGEAYEQYF. The CDR3 DNA reads TGCGCCAGCAGTGAGTCCCCAGGGGAGGCGTACGAGCAGTACTTC.

This sequence joins TRBV7-2 and TRBJ2-5; D possibly corresponds to TRBD1 (6 bases). Germline lookup yields CDR1 SGHTA and CDR2 FQGNSA. V lost 4 bases and J lost 4, with 22 bases in between. The CDR3 loop spans 17 amino acids. The CDR3 DNA reads TGTGCCAGCAGCTCGAGGGACATTTTGGTTTCGGGAGAGACCCAGTACTTC. The encoded protein is CASSSRDILVSGETQYF.

CDR3 in amino acids: CASSLGLAETSYEQYF. The CDR3 nucleotides are TGTGCCAGCAGCCTGGGACTAGCGGAAACCTCCTACGAGCAGTACTTC. The rearrangement joins TRBV4-2 to TRBJ2-7; 11 bases line up with TRBD2. Germline V CDR1 and CDR2: LGHNA, YNFKEQ. The CDR3 consists of 16 residues. V dropped 4 bases and J dropped 0; count of bases not matched to a gene: 5.

This sequence joins TRBV11-1 and TRBJ2-3; 8 bases align to TRBD2. Germline trimming cut 6 bases from V and 0 bases from J; bases unmatched to any gene: 8. CDR1 SGHAT and CDR2 FQDESV come from the germline V gene (reference sequence). This CDR3 spans 16 amino acids. Written as DNA, the CDR3 is TGTGCCAGCAGTTTCAGCGGGAGCGCTAGCACAGATACGCAGTATTTT. Amino acid sequence: CASSFSGSASTDTQYF.

This clone was seen just once. The rearrangement uses TRBV6-1 and TRBJ2-7; tentatively, D is TRBD2 (6 bases). Germline values: CDR1 MNHNS, CDR2 SASEGT. CDR3 size: 13 residues. Trimming shortened V by 7 bases and J by 5 bases, and 15 bases separated the two germline ends. Here the CDR3 reads CASTLDWGDEQYF. The DNA for the CDR3 is TGTGCCAGCACTCTCGACTGGGGGGACGAGCAGTACTTC.

The V and J genes are TRBV6-6 and TRBJ2-7, with D possibly being TRBD2 (6 bases). V lost 2 bases, J lost 5 bases, and 7 bases lay in between. This CDR3 has 12 amino acids. Germline CDR1 and CDR2: MNHNY and SVGAGI (reference sequence). The CDR3 nucleotides are TGTGCCAGCAGTTACGGCGGGAACGAGCAGTACTTC. This gives the protein CASSYGGNEQYF.

This clone appeared a few times. The gene calls are TRBV2 and TRBJ1-2; TRBD1 matches 8 bases. The CDR3 runs 11 residues. CDR1 and CDR2 from the germline V gene are SNHLY and FYNNEI. Unmatched junction bases numbered 4, after V lost 10 bases and J lost 6 bases. The CDR3, as DNA: TGTGCCACCTGGACAGGGAATGGCTACACCTTC. Protein sequence: CATWTGNGYTF.

The chain uses TRBV10-3 and TRBJ2-7, with TRBD1 identical over 7 bases. The germline gives CDR1 ENHRY, CDR2 SYGVKD. The CDR3 length is 14 residues. Trimming at V came to 7 bases and at J to 6 bases, leaving 12 bases not matched to a gene. CDR3 protein: CAIKITGVEGEQYF. In nucleotides, the CDR3 is TGTGCCATCAAAATCACAGGGGTCGAGGGCGAGCAGTACTTC.

Concerning this clone: Other DNA sequences from this sample encode an identical CDR3 as well. The chain joins TRBV5-1 to TRBJ1-1, with D maybe TRBD1 (6 bases). Germline V gene data show CDR1 as SGHRS and CDR2 as YFSETQ. The CDR3 length is 14 residues. Trimming left V 1 base short and J 0 bases short, with 7 bases between. This CDR3 reads CASSLTGMNTEAFF. The CDR3 DNA reads as TGCGCCAGCAGCTTGACAGGGATGAACACTGAAGCTTTCTTT.